This T cell receptor (beta chain) originates from a study of regulatory and conventional T cells in RAG deficiency. Findings and caveats of the study: Omenn patients showed >85% Treg-Tconv overlap and shorter CDR3 lengths.

The protocol was immunoSEQ multiplex PCR, while the TCRdb copy is restricted to in-frame clones and leaves out a portion. The sample has tens of thousands of clones; 90% to 97% are singletons. Conventional CD4+ T cells were sorted from blood as CD25-low CD127-high cells. Germline-derived CDR1 and CDR2 are LGHNA and YSLEER. This CDR3 has 20 residues. The V and J ends lost 3 bases and 6 bases, in that order; junction bases with no gene match: 16. Worth noting for this clone: The antigen is undetermined.

The same specimen was also included in a second study, on regulatory T cells. That source notes: Primers: 52 TRBV forward and 13 TRBJ reverse. In patients, unique TRB V-J pairs were restricted and V/J usage skewed, especially in Tregs.

This sequence was found in a human donor in good health. The chain joins TRBV4-3 to TRBJ2-1; TRBD2 agrees at 14 bases. Sequencing was performed on CD25- CD4+ T cells sorted from blood. As DNA, the CDR3 is TGCGCCAGCAGCCAGGAAGAGAGGACTAGCGGGAGGATGTTAGGCAATGAGCAGTTCTTC. Its protein is CASSQEERTSGRMLGNEQFF.